These T cell receptor beta chains were read from a single sample in a study of blood T cell repertoires in COVID-19. Measured with immunoSEQ multiplex PCR; TCRdb has only the in-frame clones, and not every one. The table records 55,000 to 80,000 clones, around 80% of them present only once. The sequenced sample consisted of peripheral blood. The receptors originated from a human donor in a cohort sampled during active COVID-19. The conserved cysteine and the conserved F or W are not part of the CDR3 here. The D gene is left open where the match is weak. Clone size, where shown, is once, few, many, or a class for clones that have expanded.

>once|TRBJ2-1|.|TRBV27
ASSLSRGGVSSYNEQF
>.|TRBJ1-1|TRBD1|TRBV4-1
ASSLDRGPTEAF
>.|TRBJ2-2|TRBD1|TRBV7-2
ASSTGRGTDTGELF
>.|TRBJ2-2|.|TRBV5-1
ASSQQGNTGELF
>.|TRBJ2-3|TRBD1|TRBV10-2
ASSTETGRTTDTQY
>.|TRBJ2-7|.|TRBV12-3/TRBV12-4
ASSPIVSYEQY
>.|TRBJ2-1|.|TRBV5-6
ASSLGARRNEQF
>.|TRBJ1-1|TRBD1|TRBV6-5
ASKQGATEAF
>.|TRBJ2-7|.|TRBV5-1
ASSSDPSSEQY
>.|TRBJ1-1|.|TRBV21-1
ASSKTRAAGASTEAF
>.|TRBJ2-1|TRBD2|TRBV19
ASSSTSDSYNEQF
>.|TRBJ1-2|.|TRBV19
ATLEFGGVGYGYT
>.|TRBJ1-2|.|TRBV20-1
SAISGGGYT
>.|TRBJ2-7|.|TRBV5-1
ASSLEPSTYEQY
>.|TRBJ2-6|.|TRBV5-1
ASSLVQPGYSGANVLT
>.|TRBJ2-1|TRBD2|TRBV5-1
ASSGGGGGNEQF
>.|TRBJ1-1|.|TRBV2
ASSVNGETEAF
>.|TRBJ2-1|TRBD2|TRBV19
ASSIDRGVRHNEQF
>.|TRBJ1-6|.|TRBV5-1
ASSLEQLYNSPLH
>.|TRBJ1-2|.|TRBV6-1
ASSEPGGINYGYT
>.|TRBJ2-1|.|TRBV18
ASSRAQGSSYNEQF
>.|TRBJ2-2|TRBD2|TRBV5-1
ASRASGRSPGELF
>.|TRBJ2-7|TRBD1|TRBV29-1
SVKRQGHYEQY
>few|TRBJ1-1|.|TRBV7-9
ASSAQENTEAF
>once|TRBJ2-7|.|TRBV4-1
ASSLGRGASYEQY
>.|TRBJ1-1|.|TRBV29-1
SVEQVTEAF
>.|TRBJ1-4|TRBD1|TRBV30
AWSVQGVGANEKLF